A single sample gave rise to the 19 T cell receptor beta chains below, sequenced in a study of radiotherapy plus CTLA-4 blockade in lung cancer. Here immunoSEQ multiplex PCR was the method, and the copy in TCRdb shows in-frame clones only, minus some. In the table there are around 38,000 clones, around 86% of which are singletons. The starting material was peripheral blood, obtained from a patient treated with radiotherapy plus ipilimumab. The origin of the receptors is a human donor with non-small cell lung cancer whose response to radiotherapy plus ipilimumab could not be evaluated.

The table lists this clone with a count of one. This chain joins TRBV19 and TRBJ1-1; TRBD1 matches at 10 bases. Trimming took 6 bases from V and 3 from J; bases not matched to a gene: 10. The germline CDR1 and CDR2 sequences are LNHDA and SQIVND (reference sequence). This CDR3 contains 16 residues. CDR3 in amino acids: CASRDDRGRGDTEAFF. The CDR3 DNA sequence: TGTGCCAGTAGGGATGACAGGGGGCGAGGAGACACTGAAGCTTTCTTT.

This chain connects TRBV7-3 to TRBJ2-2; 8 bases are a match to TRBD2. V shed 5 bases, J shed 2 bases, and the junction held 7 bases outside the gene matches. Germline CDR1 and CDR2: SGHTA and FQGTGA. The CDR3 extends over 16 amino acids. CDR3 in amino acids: CASSQQGTRNTGELFF. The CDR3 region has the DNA TGTGCCAGCAGCCAACAAGGGACTAGAAACACCGGGGAGCTGTTTTTT.

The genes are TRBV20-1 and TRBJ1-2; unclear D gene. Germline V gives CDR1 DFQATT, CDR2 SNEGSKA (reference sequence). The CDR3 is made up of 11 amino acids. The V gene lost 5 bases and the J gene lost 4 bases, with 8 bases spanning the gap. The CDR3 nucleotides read TGCAGTGCTTTTTCGGGCTATGGCTACACCTTC. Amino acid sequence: CSAFSGYGYTF.

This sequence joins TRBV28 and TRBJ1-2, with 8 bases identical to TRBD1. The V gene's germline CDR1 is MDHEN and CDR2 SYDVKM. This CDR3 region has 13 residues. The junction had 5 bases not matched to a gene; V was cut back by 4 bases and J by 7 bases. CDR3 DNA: TGTGCCAGCAGTTCGGGACAGGAGGGTGGCTACACCTTC. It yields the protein CASSSGQEGGYTF.

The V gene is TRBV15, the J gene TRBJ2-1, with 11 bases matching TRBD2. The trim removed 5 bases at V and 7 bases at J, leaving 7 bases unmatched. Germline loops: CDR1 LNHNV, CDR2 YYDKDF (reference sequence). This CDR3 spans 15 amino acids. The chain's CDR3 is CATSLELAGGNEQFF. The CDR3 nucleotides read TGTGCCACCAGCTTGGAGCTAGCGGGGGGAAATGAGCAGTTCTTC.

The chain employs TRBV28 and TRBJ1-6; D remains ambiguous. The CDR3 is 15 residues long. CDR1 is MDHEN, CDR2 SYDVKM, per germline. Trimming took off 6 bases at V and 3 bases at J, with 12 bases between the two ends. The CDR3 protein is CASRPLELYNSPLHF. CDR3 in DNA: TGTGCCAGCAGACCATTGGAGCTCTATAATTCACCCCTCCACTTT.

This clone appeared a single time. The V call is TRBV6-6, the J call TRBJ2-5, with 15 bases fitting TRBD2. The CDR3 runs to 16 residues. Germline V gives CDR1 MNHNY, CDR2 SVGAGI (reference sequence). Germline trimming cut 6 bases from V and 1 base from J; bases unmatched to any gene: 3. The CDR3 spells CASRGLAGGSQETQYF. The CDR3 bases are TGTGCCAGCAGGGGACTAGCGGGGGGATCCCAAGAGACCCAGTACTTC.

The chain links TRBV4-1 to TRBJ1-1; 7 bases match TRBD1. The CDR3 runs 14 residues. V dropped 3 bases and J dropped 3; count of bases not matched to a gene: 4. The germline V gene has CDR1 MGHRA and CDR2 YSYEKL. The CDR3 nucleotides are TGCGCCAGCAGCCACATAGACAGGGACACTGAAGCTTTCTTT. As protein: CASSHIDRDTEAFF.

The CDR3 nucleotides are TGCGCCAGCAGCGTCCAGGTGGGGGGGCTGAACACTGAAGCTTTCTTT. Its protein product is CASSVQVGGLNTEAFF. This sequence joins TRBV5-1 and TRBJ1-1; D possibly corresponds to TRBD1 (6 bases). V shed 4 bases and J shed 0 bases, with 16 bases lying between them. The CDR3 covers 16 residues. In germline, CDR1 is SGHRS, CDR2 YFSETQ.

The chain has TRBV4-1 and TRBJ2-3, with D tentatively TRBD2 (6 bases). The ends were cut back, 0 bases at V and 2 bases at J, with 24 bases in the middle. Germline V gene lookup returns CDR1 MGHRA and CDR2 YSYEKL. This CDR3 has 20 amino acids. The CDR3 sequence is CASSQESSGIAAVNTDTQYF. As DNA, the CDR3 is TGCGCCAGCAGCCAAGAATCAAGTGGGATAGCGGCAGTAAACACAGATACGCAGTATTTT.

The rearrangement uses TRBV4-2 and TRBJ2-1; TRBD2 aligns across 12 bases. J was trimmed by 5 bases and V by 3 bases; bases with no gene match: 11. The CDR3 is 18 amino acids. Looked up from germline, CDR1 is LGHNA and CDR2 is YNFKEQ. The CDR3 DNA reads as TGTGCCAGCAGCCACCTCTTCTCTCTAGCGGGGGGGAACAATGAGCAGTTCTTC. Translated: CASSHLFSLAGGNNEQFF.

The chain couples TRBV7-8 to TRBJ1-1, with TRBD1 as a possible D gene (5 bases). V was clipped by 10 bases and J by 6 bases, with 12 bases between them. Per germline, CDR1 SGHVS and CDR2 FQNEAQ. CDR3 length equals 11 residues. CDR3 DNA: TGTGCCACCACGATAGGGGCTGAAGCTTTCTTT. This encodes CATTIGAEAFF.

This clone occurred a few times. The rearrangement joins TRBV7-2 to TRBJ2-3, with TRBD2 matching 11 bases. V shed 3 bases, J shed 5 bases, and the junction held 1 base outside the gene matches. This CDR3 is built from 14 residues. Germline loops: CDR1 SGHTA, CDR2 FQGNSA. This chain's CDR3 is CASSLGTSGDTQYF. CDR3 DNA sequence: TGTGCCAGCAGCTTGGGGACTAGCGGAGATACGCAGTATTTT.

The CDR3 loop reads CASSGLAGDYEQYF. The CDR3 coding sequence is TGCGCCAGCAGCGGGCTAGCGGGGGACTACGAGCAGTACTTC. The V gene is TRBV4-3, the J gene TRBJ2-7; 10 nucleotides match TRBD2. Trimming cost V 5 bases and J 3 bases; bases outside gene matches: 4. The V gene's germline CDR1 is LGHNA and CDR2 YSLEER. This CDR3 spans 14 amino acids.

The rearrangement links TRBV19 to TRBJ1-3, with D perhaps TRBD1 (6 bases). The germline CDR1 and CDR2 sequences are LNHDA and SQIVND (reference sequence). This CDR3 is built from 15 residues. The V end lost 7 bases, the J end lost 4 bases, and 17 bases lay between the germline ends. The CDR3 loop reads CASIQDSRSGNTIYF. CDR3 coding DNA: TGTGCCAGTATCCAGGACAGCCGGAGCGGAAACACCATATATTTT.

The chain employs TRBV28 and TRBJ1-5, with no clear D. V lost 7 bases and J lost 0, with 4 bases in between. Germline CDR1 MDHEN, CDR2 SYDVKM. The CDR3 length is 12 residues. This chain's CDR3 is CASTGSNQPQHF. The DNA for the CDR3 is TGTGCCAGCACGGGTAGCAATCAGCCCCAGCATTTT.

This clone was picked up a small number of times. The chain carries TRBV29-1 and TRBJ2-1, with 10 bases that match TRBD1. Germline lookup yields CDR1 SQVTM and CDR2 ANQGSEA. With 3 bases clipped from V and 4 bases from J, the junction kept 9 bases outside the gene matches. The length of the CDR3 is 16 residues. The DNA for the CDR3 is TGCAGCGTTGATCGACAGGGGGCGTCCTATTACAATGAGCAGTTCTTC. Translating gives CSVDRQGASYYNEQFF.

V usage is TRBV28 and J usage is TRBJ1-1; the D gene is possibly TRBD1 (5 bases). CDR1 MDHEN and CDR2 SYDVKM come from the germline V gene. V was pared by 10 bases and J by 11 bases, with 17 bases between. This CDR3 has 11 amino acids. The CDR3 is CATSQGLGAFF. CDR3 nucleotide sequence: TGTGCCACCTCGCAGGGTTTGGGTGCTTTCTTT.

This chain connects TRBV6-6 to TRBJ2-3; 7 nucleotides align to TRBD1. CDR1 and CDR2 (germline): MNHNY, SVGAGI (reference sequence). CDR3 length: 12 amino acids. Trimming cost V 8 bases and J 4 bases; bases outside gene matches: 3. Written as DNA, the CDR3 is TGTGCCAGCGAAGGGGGCGCAGATACGCAGTATTTT. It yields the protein CASEGGADTQYF.